This T cell receptor beta chain stems from a study of T cells in Graves' hyperthyroidism and ophthalmopathy. Ophthalmopathy patients all had a Clinical Activity Score of at least 3, a NOSPECS grade of at least 4 and disease under 3 months old. Each 10 ml fresh peripheral blood draw supplied the PBMCs. Study conclusions and caveats: Model output signaled ophthalmopathy a median 6.5 months ahead of onset. Researchers found most expanded thyroid clonotypes above 0.001 in blood as well.

From RNA transcripts, TCR beta CDR3 regions were amplified. First-round RT-PCR targeting the TCR CDR3 was performed with the HTBI primer set. TCRdb fed the multiplex PCR reads into MiXCR, producing one record per CDR3 protein. The data hold around 600,000 distinct CDR3 sequences, with over 12% observed a single time. This clonotype was recorded at least ten times. The antigen remains undetermined. This CDR3 comprises 15 residues. J was trimmed by 3 bases and V by 5 bases; bases with no gene match: 8. The germline V gene encodes CDR1 SGHTA and CDR2 FQGNSA. V gene TRBV7-2 combines with J gene TRBJ1-1; 8 positions agree with TRBD1. Sequencing was performed on blood. The sequence derives from a woman aged 18-29 years with Graves' ophthalmopathy. The CDR3 sequence is CASSPSGGAYTEAFF. In nucleotides, the CDR3 is TGTGCCAGCAGCCCCTCAGGGGGCGCGTACACTGAAGCTTTCTTT.